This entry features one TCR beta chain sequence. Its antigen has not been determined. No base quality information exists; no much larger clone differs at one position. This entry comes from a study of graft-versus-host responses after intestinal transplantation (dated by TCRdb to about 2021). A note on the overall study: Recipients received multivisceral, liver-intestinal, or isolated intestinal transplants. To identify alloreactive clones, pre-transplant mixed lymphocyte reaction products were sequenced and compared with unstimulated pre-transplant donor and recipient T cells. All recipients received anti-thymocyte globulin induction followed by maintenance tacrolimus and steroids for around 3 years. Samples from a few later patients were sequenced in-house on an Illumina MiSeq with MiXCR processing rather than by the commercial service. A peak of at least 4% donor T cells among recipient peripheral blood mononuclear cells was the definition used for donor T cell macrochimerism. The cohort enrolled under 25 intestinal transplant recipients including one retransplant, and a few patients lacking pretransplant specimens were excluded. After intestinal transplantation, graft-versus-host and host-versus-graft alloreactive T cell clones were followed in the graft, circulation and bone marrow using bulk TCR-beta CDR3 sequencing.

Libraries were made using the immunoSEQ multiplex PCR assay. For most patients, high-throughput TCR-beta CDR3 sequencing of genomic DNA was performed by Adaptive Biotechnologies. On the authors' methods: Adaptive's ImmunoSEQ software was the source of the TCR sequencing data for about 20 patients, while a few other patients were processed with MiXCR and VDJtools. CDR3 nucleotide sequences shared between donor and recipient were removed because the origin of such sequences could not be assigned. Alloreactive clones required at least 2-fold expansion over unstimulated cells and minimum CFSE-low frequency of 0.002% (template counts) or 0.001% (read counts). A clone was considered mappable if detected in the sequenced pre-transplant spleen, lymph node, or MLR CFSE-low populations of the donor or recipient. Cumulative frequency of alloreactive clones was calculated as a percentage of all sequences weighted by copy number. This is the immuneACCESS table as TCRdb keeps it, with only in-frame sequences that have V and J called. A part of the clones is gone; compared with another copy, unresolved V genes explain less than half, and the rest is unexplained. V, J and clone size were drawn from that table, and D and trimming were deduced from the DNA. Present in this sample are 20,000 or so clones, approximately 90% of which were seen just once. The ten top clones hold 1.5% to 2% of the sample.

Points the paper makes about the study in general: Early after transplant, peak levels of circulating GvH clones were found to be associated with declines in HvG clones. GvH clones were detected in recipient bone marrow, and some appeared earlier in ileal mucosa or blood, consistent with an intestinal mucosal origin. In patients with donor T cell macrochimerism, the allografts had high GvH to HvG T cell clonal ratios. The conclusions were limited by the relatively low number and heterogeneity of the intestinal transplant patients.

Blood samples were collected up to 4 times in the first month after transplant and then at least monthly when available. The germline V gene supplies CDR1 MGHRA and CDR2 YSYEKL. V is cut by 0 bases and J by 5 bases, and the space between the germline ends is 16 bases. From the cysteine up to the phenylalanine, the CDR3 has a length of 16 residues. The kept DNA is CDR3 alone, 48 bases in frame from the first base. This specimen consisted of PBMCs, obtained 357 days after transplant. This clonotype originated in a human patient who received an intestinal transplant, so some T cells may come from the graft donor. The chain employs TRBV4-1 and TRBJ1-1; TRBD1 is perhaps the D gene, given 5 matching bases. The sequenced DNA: TGCGCCAGCAGCCAAGATAAGCTGGGGGGTTGGACTGAAGCTTTCTTT. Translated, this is CASSQDKLGGWTEAFF.